The 7 T cell receptor beta chains listed next were all sequenced from one sample in a study of patients and donors after allogeneic stem cell transplantation. TCRdb re-derived calls from the RT-PCR reads in MiXCR, one entry per CDR3 protein. Of 800,000 to 1,000,000 distinct CDR3 sequences listed, roughly 18% are singletons. Material for sequencing was blood, either unsorted or a sorted T cell fraction (not recorded which). The origin of the receptors is a human donor who was either an allogeneic HSCT recipient or a stem cell or donor lymphocyte infusion donor (not recorded which). It is not recorded whose cells these are; they may come from a transplant donor.

This clonotype was detected only a few times. The chain joins TRBV4-2 to TRBJ2-1; 11 positions match TRBD2. The V and J ends lost 4 bases and 6 bases, in that order; junction bases with no gene match: 11. This CDR3 is built from 17 residues. The germline V gene has CDR1 LGHNA and CDR2 YNFKEQ. The CDR3 coding sequence is TGTGCCAGCAGCCGGTCCGCCGGGACTAGCGGATCCAATGAGCAGTTCTTC. Amino acid sequence: CASSRSAGTSGSNEQFF.

This clonotype was seen more than once but under ten times. The V and J genes are TRBV27 and TRBJ1-5, with D tentatively TRBD1 (6 bases). Between the trimmed V and J ends, which lost 4 bases and 4 bases, there was a span of 17 bases. Germline lookup yields CDR1 MNHEY and CDR2 SMNVEV (reference sequence). The CDR3 runs 16 residues. The CDR3 DNA follows: TGTGCCAGCAGTTCCTTCCCTGACAGGCTTAATCAGCCCCAGCATTTT. Its protein is CASSSFPDRLNQPQHF.

The chain links TRBV5-1 to TRBJ2-1, with 11 bases identical to TRBD2. V gave up 2 bases and J gave up 9 bases; unmatched junction bases: 7. The V gene's germline CDR1 is SGHRS and CDR2 YFSETQ. The CDR3 totals 15 residues. CDR3 protein: CASSLTSGRAIEQFF. In DNA, the CDR3 is TGCGCCAGCAGCTTAACTAGCGGGAGAGCGATTGAGCAGTTCTTC. The full variable domain, completed using reference TRBV5-1 and TRBJ2-1, is KAGVTQTPRYLIKTRGQQVTLSCSPISGHRSVSWYQQTPGQGLQFLFEYFSETQRNKGNFPGRFSGRQFSNSRSEMNVSTLELGDSALYLCASSLTSGRAIEQFFGPGTRLTVL.

The sample holds many counts of this clonotype. J is TRBJ1-2 and V is TRBV29-1, with 7 bases fitting TRBD1. This CDR3 comprises 11 residues. Per germline, CDR1 SQVTM and CDR2 ANQGSEA. The V segment lost 7 bases and the J segment 6 bases; nucleotides outside the gene matches: 5. DNA of the CDR3: TGCAGCGCAAGGCAGGGGGATGGCTACACCTTC. As protein: CSARQGDGYTF.

This clonotype has a handful of counts. The chain joins TRBV5-1 to TRBJ2-2; 7 bases fit TRBD1. Germline trimming cut 4 bases from V and 6 bases from J; bases unmatched to any gene: 15. This CDR3 has 17 residues. CDR1 and CDR2 from the germline V gene are SGHRS and YFSETQ. CDR3 sequence (DNA): TGCGCCAGCAGCATTACAGGGGCCCTCCCCGTAGCCGGGGAGCTGTTTTTT. Encoded protein: CASSITGALPVAGELFF.

This clonotype was seen ten or more times. The J gene is TRBJ1-4, the V gene TRBV4-1; no clear D gene. The germline V and J ends were trimmed by 3 bases and 0 bases, with 5 bases remaining between them. Germline V lookup: CDR1 MGHRA, CDR2 YSYEKL. CDR3 length: 14 residues. DNA of the CDR3: TGCGCCAGCAGCCAGGGTGCAACTAATGAAAAACTGTTTTTT. It specifies CASSQGATNEKLFF.

The chain links TRBV4-1 to TRBJ1-1; D unresolved. Trimming shortened V by 3 bases and J by 11 bases, and 13 bases separated the two germline ends. This CDR3 spans 12 amino acids. In germline, CDR1 is MGHRA, CDR2 YSYEKL. The CDR3, as DNA: TGCGCCAGCAGCCATGAGCAACAGACCGCTTTCTTT. Translated: CASSHEQQTAFF.